The subject of this entry is one TCR beta chain. The data originate from a study of response to subunit inactivated influenza vaccine. TCRdb fed the RT-PCR reads into MiXCR, producing one record per CDR3 protein. The sample has about 530,000 distinct CDR3 sequences; 13% are singletons. V was trimmed by 5 bases and J by 1 base, leaving 11 bases between them. This CDR3 spans 14 amino acids. Per the germline V gene, CDR1 is SGHVS and CDR2 is FQNEAQ. The chain is built from TRBV7-8 and TRBJ1-1; D remains ambiguous. The clonotype was recovered from a man aged 45 to 65 who received an inactivated influenza vaccine. Sequencing used PBMCs from blood, obtained roughly 46 days after vaccination. DNA of the CDR3: TGTGCCAGCAGCCCCAGATGGACGAACACTGAAGCTTTCTTT. It is translated as CASSPRWTNTEAFF.